This is a list of T cell receptor beta chains from one sample in a study of shared clonotypes between healthy human individuals. The method was immunoSEQ multiplex PCR; TCRdb's version includes in-frame clones alone and lacks a portion of them. The sample lists 2 million to 2.5 million clones; approximately 90% were seen once. The sequencing sample was made of naive CD4+ T cells from PBMCs. Every receptor here comes from a man between 18 and 29 years old in good health. Some clones in this sample may be carry-over from other donors' samples. Both conserved end residues are part of each CDR3. D genes are given only for firm matches. Clone size is shown for a subset of rows, as once, few, many or a class of expanded clone.

V,J,D,size,CDR3,DNA
TRBV7-3,TRBJ1-4,.,once,CASSSSPGEKLFF,TGTGCCAGCAGCTCGAGTCCGGGTGAAAAACTGTTTTTT
TRBV2,TRBJ2-6,.,.,CASEGRFSSGANVLTF,TGTGCCAGCGAAGGGCGGTTCAGCTCTGGGGCCAACGTCCTGACTTTC
TRBV10-3,TRBJ1-2,.,.,CAISESRNPTDGYTF,TGTGCCATCAGTGAGTCTCGGAACCCCACGGATGGCTACACCTTC
TRBV2,TRBJ2-1,TRBD2,.,CASSQYSGRATEQFF,TGTGCCAGCAGCCAATATAGCGGGAGGGCTACTGAGCAGTTCTTC
TRBV2,TRBJ2-3,TRBD2,once,CASSARTSGTDTQYF,TGTGCCAGCAGTGCCCGGACTAGCGGCACAGATACGCAGTATTTT
TRBV29-1,TRBJ1-4,.,.,CSVLSEKLFF,TGCAGCGTTTTAAGTGAAAAACTGTTTTTT
TRBV30,TRBJ1-1,.,.,CAWSVGGGDTEAFF,TGTGCCTGGAGTGTAGGGGGGGGAGACACTGAAGCTTTCTTT
TRBV7-3,TRBJ2-3,TRBD2,.,CASSKGTSGSGDTQYF,TGTGCCAGCAGTAAAGGGACTAGCGGGAGCGGAGATACGCAGTATTTT
TRBV7-2,TRBJ2-7,TRBD2,few,CASSLAVGGTYEQYF,TGTGCCAGCAGCTTAGCGGTGGGGGGGACCTACGAGCAGTACTTC
TRBV9,TRBJ2-3,.,.,CASSPRGARTTDTQYF,TGTGCCAGCAGCCCCCGGGGGGCGCGCACCACAGATACGCAGTATTTT
TRBV28,TRBJ1-4,TRBD1,.,CASSQRTGHEKLFF,TGTGCCAGCAGTCAAAGGACAGGGCATGAAAAACTGTTTTTT
TRBV2,TRBJ2-5,TRBD2,.,CASSRLAGVEETQYF,TGTGCCAGCTCTCGACTAGCGGGAGTCGAAGAGACCCAGTACTTC
TRBV7-8,TRBJ2-2,TRBD2,.,CASSLAGLARGGELFF,TGTGCCAGCAGCTTAGCGGGACTAGCTCGAGGCGGGGAGCTGTTTTTT
TRBV28,TRBJ1-4,.,.,CASAIHLPRGEKLFF,TGTGCCAGCGCAATACACCTCCCCAGGGGTGAAAAACTGTTTTTT
TRBV2,TRBJ2-7,TRBD1,.,CASIRDRDNEQYF,TGTGCCAGCATCCGGGACAGGGACAACGAGCAGTACTTC
TRBV19,TRBJ2-7,.,.,CASSIAGVSSYEQYF,TGTGCCAGTAGTATCGCAGGGGTGAGCTCCTACGAGCAGTACTTC
TRBV7-3,TRBJ1-2,.,.,CASGGIYGYTF,TGTGCCAGCGGGGGTATCTATGGCTACACCTTC
TRBV2,TRBJ2-3,TRBD1,.,CASSEFRQGNTQYF,TGTGCCAGCAGTGAGTTTCGACAGGGAAATACGCAGTATTTT
TRBV7-9,TRBJ2-5,TRBD2,few,CASSKGLAGGYQETQYF,TGTGCCAGCAGCAAGGGACTAGCGGGAGGTTATCAAGAGACCCAGTACTTC
TRBV7-8,TRBJ1-5,TRBD1,.,CASSVDRAGEGNQPQHF,TGTGCCAGCAGCGTGGACAGGGCGGGGGAAGGCAATCAGCCCCAGCATTTT
TRBV28,TRBJ2-1,.,.,CASSLAEGYNEQFF,TGTGCCAGCAGTTTAGCGGAGGGCTACAATGAGCAGTTCTTC
TRBV5-1,TRBJ2-7,TRBD1,.,CASSPVGQGSSYEQYF,TGCGCCAGCAGCCCGGTGGGACAGGGAAGCTCCTACGAGCAGTACTTC
TRBV5-1,TRBJ1-5,.,.,CASSLGAEGQPQHF,TGCGCCAGCAGCTTAGGGGCGGAGGGTCAGCCCCAGCATTTT
TRBV5-1,TRBJ1-3,.,.,CASSTTGTPGNTIYF,TGCGCCAGCAGCACCACCGGGACGCCTGGAAACACCATATATTTT
TRBV5-1,TRBJ1-1,TRBD1,.,CASSLGGQGFTEAFF,TGCGCCAGCAGCTTGGGGGGACAGGGATTCACTGAAGCTTTCTTT
TRBV18,TRBJ2-1,.,once,CASSPAEYNEQFF,TGTGCCAGCTCACCAGCAGAATACAATGAGCAGTTCTTC
TRBV4-2,TRBJ2-2,TRBD1,.,CASSQEKGAQTGELFF,TGTGCCAGCAGCCAAGAAAAGGGGGCGCAGACCGGGGAGCTGTTTTTT